This T cell receptor (beta chain) is drawn from a study of CD8+ T cells in alopecia areata. V trimming: 5 bases; J trimming: 6 bases; junction bases outside the gene matches: 9. The germline V gene has CDR1 PRHDT and CDR2 FYEKMQ (reference sequence). The CDR3 has 15 residues. Extracted RNA was reverse transcribed into cDNA, the sequencing template. Using immunoSEQ multiplex PCR, the repertoire was profiled, and TCRdb retains in-frame clones only, with some absent. Among about 180,000 clones listed, about 67% were seen once. This sequence was found in a human donor with alopecia areata. This chain links TRBV13 with TRBJ2-7, with 11 nucleotides matching TRBD1. Sequences were derived from CD8+ T cells sorted from blood, sampled at week 0. As DNA, the CDR3 is TGTGCCAGCAGCCACTGGGACAGGGGGTCGCTCGAGCAGTACTTC. It translates to CASSHWDRGSLEQYF.